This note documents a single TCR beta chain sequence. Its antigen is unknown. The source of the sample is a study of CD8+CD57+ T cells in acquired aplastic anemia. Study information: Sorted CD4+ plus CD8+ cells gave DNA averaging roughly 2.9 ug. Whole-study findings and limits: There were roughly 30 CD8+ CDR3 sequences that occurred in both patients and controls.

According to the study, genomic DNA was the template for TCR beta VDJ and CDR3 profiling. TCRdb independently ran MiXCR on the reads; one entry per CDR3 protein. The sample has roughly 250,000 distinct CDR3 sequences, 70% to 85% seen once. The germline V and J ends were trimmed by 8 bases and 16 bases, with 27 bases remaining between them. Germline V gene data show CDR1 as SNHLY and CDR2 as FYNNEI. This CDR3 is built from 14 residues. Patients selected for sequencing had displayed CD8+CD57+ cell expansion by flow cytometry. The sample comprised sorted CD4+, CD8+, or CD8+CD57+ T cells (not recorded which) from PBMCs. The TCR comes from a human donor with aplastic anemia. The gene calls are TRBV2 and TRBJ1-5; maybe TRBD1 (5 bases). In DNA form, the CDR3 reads TGTGCCAGCGGGGACGCTGATACCAATCCGCACTATCATTTT. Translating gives CASGDADTNPHYHF.